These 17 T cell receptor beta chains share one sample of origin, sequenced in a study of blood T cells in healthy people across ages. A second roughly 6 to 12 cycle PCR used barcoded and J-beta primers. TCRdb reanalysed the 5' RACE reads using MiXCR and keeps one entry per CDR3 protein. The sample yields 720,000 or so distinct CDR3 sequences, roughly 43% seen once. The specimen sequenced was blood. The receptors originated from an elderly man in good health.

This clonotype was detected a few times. The CDR3 here is CALQTAGITDTQYF. CDR3 DNA: TGTGCCCTACAAACTGCGGGGATCACAGATACGCAGTATTTT. J is TRBJ2-3 and V is TRBV7-9; possibly TRBD2 for D (6 bases). The CDR3 is made up of 14 amino acids. Germline CDR1 and CDR2: SEHNR and FQNEAQ (reference sequence). V dropped 11 bases and J dropped 2 bases, with 17 bases sitting between them.

DNA for the CDR3: TGCAGCGTTACGGACAGCTTCAATCAGCCCCAGCATTTT. It translates to CSVTDSFNQPQHF. The chain couples TRBV29-1 to TRBJ1-5, with D possibly being TRBD1 (6 bases). The CDR3 loop spans 13 amino acids. V shed 5 bases and J shed 3 bases, with 11 bases lying between them. Per germline, CDR1 SQVTM and CDR2 ANQGSEA.

This CDR3 is CSVGRGSGVLFQETQYF. The CDR3 DNA reads TGCAGCGTAGGGAGGGGTAGCGGGGTTCTTTTCCAAGAGACCCAGTACTTC. The chain has TRBV29-1 and TRBJ2-5, with 8 bases that match TRBD2. This CDR3 is 17 amino acids long. The V gene end was trimmed by 6 bases and the J gene end by 1 base; junction bases not matched to a gene: 16. CDR1 is SQVTM, CDR2 ANQGSEA, per germline.

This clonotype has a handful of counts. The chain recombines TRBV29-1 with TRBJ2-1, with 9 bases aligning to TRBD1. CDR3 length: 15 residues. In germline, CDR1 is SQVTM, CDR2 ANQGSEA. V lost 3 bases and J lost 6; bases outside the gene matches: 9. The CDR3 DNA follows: TGCAGCGTTGACCGACAGGGGGGAAGCTCCAATGAGCAGTTCTTC. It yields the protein CSVDRQGGSSNEQFF.

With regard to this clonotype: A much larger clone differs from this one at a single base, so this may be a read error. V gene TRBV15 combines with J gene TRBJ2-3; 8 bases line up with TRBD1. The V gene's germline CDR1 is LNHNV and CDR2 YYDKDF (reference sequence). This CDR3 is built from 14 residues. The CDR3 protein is CTTSQAGGIDTQYF. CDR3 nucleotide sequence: TGTACCACCAGCCAGGCAGGGGGCATAGATACGCAGTATTTT.

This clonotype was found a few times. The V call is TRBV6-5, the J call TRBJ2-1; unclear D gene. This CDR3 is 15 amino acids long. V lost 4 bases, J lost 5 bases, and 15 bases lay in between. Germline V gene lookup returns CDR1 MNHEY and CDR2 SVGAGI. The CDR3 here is CASSSLGSANNEQFF. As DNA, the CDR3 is TGTGCCAGCAGTTCGTTGGGGTCGGCTAACAATGAGCAGTTCTTC.

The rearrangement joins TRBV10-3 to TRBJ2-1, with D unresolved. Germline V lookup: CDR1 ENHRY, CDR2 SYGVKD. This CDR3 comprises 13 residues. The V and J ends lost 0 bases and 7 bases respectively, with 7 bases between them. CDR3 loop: CAISESTRNEQFF. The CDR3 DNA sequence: TGTGCCATCAGTGAGTCTACGAGGAATGAGCAGTTCTTC.

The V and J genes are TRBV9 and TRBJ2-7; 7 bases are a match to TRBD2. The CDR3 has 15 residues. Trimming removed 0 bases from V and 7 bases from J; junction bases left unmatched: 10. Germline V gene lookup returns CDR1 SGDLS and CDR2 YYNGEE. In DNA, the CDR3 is TGTGCCAGCAGCGTAGGGGGGGAGGGCCTTGGGGAGCAGTACTTC. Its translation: CASSVGGEGLGEQYF.

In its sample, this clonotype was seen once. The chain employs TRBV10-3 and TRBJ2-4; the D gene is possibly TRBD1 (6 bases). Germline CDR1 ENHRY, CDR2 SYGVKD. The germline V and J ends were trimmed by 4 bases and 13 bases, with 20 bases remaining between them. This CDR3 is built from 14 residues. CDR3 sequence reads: CAISAPGHGEEQYF. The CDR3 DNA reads TGTGCCATCAGTGCTCCGGGACACGGTGAAGAGCAGTACTTC.

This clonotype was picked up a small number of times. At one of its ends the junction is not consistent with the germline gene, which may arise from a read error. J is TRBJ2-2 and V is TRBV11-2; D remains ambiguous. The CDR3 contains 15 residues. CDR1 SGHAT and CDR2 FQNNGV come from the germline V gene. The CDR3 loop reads CASSPMQANTGELFF. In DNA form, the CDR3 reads TGTGCCAGCAGCCCCATGCAGGCGAACACTGGGGAGCTGTTTTTT.

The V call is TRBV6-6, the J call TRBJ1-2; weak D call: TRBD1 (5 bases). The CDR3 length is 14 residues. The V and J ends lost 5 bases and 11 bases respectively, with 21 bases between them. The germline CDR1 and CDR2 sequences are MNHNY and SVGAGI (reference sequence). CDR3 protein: CASSATGFSTAYTF. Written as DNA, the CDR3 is TGTGCCAGCAGTGCAACAGGCTTTTCAACTGCGTACACCTTC.

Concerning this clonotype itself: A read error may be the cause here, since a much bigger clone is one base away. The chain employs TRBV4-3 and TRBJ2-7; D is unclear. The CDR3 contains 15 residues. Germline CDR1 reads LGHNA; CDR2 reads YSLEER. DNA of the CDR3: TGCACCAGCAGCCAAGATGTCTTCGGCTCCTACGAGCAGTACTTC. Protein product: CTSSQDVFGSYEQYF.

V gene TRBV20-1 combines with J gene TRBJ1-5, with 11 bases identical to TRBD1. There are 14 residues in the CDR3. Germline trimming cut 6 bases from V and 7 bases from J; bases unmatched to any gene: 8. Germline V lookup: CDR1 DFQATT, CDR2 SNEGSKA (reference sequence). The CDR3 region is CSAAGTGGRQPQHF. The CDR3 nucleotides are TGCAGTGCAGCCGGGACAGGGGGAAGGCAGCCCCAGCATTTT.

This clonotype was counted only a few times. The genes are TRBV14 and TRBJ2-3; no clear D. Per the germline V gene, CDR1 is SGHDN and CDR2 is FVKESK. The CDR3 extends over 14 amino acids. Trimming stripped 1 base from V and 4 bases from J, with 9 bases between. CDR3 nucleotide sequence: TGTGCCAGCAGCCAAGGACATGTAGCAGATACGCAGTATTTT. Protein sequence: CASSQGHVADTQYF. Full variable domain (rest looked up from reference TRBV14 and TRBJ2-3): EAGVTQFPSHSVIEKGQTVTLRCDPISGHDNLYWYRRVMGKEIKFLLHFVKESKQDESGMPNNRFLAERTGGTYSTLKVQPAELEDSGVYFCASSQGHVADTQYFGPGTRLTVL.

The CDR3 sequence: CASSRGTQGGNGYTF. In DNA form, the CDR3 reads TGTGCCAGCAGCCGTGGGACACAGGGGGGAAATGGCTACACCTTC. This chain connects TRBV28 to TRBJ1-2; 8 nucleotides match TRBD1. Germline CDR1 and CDR2: MDHEN and SYDVKM. The CDR3 contains 15 residues. Trimming at V came to 6 bases and at J to 6 bases, leaving 12 bases not matched to a gene.

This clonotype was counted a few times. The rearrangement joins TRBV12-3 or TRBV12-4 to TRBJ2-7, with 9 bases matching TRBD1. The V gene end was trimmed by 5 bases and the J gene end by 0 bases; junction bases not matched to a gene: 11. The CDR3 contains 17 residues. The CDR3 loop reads CASSNPLGQGNSYEQYF. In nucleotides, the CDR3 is TGTGCCAGCAGTAATCCCCTGGGACAGGGTAACTCCTACGAGCAGTACTTC.

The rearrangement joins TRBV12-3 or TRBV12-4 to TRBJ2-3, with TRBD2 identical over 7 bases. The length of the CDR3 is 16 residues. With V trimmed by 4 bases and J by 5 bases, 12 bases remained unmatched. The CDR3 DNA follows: TGTGCCAGCAGTTCGCCTGGGGGGGGGATAATAGATACGCAGTATTTT. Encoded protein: CASSSPGGGIIDTQYF.